This T cell receptor beta chain is from a study of cytomegalovirus exposure and HLA in healthy donors. Study-wide findings and caveats: Presence/absence analyses assumed roughly uniform sequencing depth across donors. Investigators reported 150 to 200 TCR beta chains as tied to cytomegalovirus.

The primer mix had 60 Vbeta and 13 Jbeta primers. Profiling relied on immunoSEQ multiplex PCR, and the TCRdb table lists in-frame clones only, not all of them. The profile shows some 160,000 clones, 70% to 85% of them singletons. About this clone itself: Its antigen is not known.

The germline CDR1 and CDR2 sequences are WSHSY and SAAADI. The CDR3 runs 12 residues. V lost 8 bases, J lost 3 bases, and 4 bases stayed unmatched. The receptor was isolated from a man aged 50 to 60 in good health and CMV-seropositive. The sample taken for sequencing was PBMCs. This chain uses TRBV10-2 with TRBJ2-7; 7 bases match TRBD2. The CDR3 region is CASGGGGYEQYV. The CDR3 nucleotides are TGCGCCAGCGGGGGGGGAGGCTACGAGCAGTACGTC.